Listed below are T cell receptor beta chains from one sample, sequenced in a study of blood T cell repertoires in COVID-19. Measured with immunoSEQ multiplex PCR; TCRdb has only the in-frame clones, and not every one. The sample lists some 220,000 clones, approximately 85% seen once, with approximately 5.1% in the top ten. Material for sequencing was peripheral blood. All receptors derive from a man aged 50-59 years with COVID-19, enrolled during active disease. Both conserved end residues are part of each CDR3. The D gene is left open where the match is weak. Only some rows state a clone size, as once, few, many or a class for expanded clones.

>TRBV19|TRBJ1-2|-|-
CASSYSWTIGANYGYTF
TGTGCCAGTAGTTATTCGTGGACCATAGGGGCTAACTATGGCTACACCTTC
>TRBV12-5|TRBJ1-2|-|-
CASGLDLGGYTF
TGTGCTAGTGGTCTCGATCTAGGTGGCTACACCTTC
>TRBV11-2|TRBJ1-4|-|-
CASSLDGRTNEKLFF
TGTGCCAGCAGCCTCGATGGGAGAACTAATGAAAAACTGTTTTTT
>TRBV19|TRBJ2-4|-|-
CASSGGLGAKNIQYF
TGTGCCAGTAGCGGGGGGCTAGGGGCCAAAAACATTCAGTACTTC
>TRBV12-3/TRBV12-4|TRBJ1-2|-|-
CASSLFGAHGYTF
TGTGCCAGCAGTTTATTTGGGGCCCATGGCTACACCTTC
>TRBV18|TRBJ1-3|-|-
CASSPPTVASGNTIYF
TGTGCCAGCTCACCACCGACAGTGGCCTCTGGAAACACCATATATTTT
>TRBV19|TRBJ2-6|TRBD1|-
CASSSTRTGGSGANVLTF
TGTGCCAGTAGTTCGACTAGGACAGGGGGCTCTGGGGCCAACGTCCTGACTTTC
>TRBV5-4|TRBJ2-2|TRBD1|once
CASSSDRGLNGELFF
TGTGCCAGCAGTTCGGACAGGGGGCTCAACGGGGAGCTGTTTTTT
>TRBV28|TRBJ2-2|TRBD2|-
CASSARPGLVPSPGGELFF
TGTGCCAGCAGTGCACGACCGGGACTAGTTCCCTCCCCGGGCGGGGAGCTGTTTTTT
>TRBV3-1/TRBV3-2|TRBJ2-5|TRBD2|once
CASSLSGGKETQYF
TGTGCCAGCAGCCTTAGCGGGGGAAAAGAGACCCAGTACTTC
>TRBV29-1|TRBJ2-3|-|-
CSVELFTDTQYF
TGCAGCGTTGAACTGTTCACAGATACGCAGTATTTT